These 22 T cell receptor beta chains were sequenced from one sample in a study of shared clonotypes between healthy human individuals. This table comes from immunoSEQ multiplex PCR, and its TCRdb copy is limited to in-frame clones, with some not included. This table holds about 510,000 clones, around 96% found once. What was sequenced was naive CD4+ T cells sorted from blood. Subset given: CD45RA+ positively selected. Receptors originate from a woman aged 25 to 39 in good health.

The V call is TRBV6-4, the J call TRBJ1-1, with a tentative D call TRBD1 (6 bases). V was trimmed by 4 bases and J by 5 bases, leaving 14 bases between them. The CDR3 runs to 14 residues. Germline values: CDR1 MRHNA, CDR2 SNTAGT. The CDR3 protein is CASSAQEGGTEAFF. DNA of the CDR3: TGTGCCAGCAGTGCCCAAGAAGGGGGAACTGAAGCTTTCTTT.

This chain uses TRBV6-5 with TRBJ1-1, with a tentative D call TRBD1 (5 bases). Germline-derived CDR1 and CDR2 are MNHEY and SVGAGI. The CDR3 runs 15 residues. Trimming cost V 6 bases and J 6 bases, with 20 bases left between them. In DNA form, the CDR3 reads TGTGCCAGCAGACTTACCGGTCCCGGGGGTGCTGAAGCTTTCTTT. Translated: CASRLTGPGGAEAFF.

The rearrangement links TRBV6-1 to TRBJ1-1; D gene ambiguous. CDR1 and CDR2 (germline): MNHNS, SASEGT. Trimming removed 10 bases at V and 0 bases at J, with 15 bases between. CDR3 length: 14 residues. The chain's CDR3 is CATQPEEVNTEAFF. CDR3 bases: TGTGCCACCCAACCCGAGGAGGTGAACACTGAAGCTTTCTTT.

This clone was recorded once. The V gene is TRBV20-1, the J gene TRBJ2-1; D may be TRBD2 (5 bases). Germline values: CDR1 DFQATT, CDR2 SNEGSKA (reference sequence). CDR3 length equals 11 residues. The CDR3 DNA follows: TGCAGCGCCGCGGAGGTTTACGAGCAGTTCTTC. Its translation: CSAAEVYEQFF.

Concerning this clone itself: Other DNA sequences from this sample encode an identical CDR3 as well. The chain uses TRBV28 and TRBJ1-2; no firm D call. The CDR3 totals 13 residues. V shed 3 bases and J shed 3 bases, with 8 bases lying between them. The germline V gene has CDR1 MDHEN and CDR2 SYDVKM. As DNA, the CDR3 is TGTGCCAGCAGTTTGAGGACCGACTATGGCTACACCTTC. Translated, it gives CASSLRTDYGYTF.

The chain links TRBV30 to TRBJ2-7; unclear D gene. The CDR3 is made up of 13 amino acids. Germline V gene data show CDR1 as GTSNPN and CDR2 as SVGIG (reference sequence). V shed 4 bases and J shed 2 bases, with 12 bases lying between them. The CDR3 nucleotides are TGTGCCTGGAAAAGGACCGGCGCCTACGAGCAGTACTTC. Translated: CAWKRTGAYEQYF. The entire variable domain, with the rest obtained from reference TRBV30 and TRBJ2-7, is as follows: SQTIHQWPATLVQPVGSPLSLECTVEGTSNPNLYWYRQAAGRGLQLLFYSVGIGQISSEVPQNLSASRPQDRQFILSSKKLLLSDSGFYLCAWKRTGAYEQYFGPGTRLTVT.

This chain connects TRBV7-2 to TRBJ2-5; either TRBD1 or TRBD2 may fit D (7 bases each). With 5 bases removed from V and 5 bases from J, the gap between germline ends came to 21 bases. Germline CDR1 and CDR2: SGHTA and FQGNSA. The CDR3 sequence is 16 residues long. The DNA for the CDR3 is TGTGCCAGCAGCCCAGGGGGGGGGCGATACTTGGAGACCCAGTACTTC. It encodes CASSPGGGRYLETQYF. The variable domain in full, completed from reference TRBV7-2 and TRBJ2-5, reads GAGVSQSPSNKVTEKGKDVELRCDPISGHTALYWYRQSLGQGLEFLIYFQGNSAPDKSGLPSDRFSAERTGGSVSTLTIQRTQQEDSAVYLCASSPGGGRYLETQYFGPGTRLLVL.

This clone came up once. The CDR3 DNA is TGTGCCAGCAGTGCTGGGACAGGGGGCACCTACGAGCAGTACTTC. Protein product: CASSAGTGGTYEQYF. The chain employs TRBV2 and TRBJ2-7; 12 nucleotides align to TRBD1. Germline CDR1 is SNHLY and CDR2 is FYNNEI. Trimming took 4 bases from V and 2 from J; bases not matched to a gene: 3. The CDR3 is made up of 15 amino acids. The full variable domain, completed using reference TRBV2 and TRBJ2-7, is EPEVTQTPSHQVTQMGQEVILRCVPISNHLYFYWYRQILGQKVEFLVSFYNNEISEKSEIFDDQFSVERPDGSNFTLKIRSTKLEDSAMYFCASSAGTGGTYEQYFGPGTRLTVT.

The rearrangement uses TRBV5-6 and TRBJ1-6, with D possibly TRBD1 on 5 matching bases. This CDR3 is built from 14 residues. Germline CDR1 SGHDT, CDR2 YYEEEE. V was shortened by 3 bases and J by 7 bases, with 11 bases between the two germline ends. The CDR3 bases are TGTGCCAGCAGCTACCGACAGCGAAATTCACCCCTCCACTTT. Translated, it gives CASSYRQRNSPLHF.

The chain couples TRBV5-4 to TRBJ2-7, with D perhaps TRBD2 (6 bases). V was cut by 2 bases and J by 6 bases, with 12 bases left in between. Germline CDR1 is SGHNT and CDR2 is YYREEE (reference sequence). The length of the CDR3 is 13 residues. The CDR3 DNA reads TGTGCCAGCAGCTTCACTAGCCGAAGCGAGCAGTACTTC. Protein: CASSFTSRSEQYF. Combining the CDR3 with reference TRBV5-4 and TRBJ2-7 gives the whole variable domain ETGVTQSPTHLIKTRGQQVTLRCSSQSGHNTVSWYQQALGQGPQFIFQYYREEENGRGNFPPRFSGLQFPNYSSELNVNALELDDSALYLCASSFTSRSEQYFGPGTRLTVT.

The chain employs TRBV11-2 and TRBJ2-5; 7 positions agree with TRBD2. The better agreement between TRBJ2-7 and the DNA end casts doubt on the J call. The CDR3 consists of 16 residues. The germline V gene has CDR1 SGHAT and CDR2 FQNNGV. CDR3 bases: TGTGCCAGCAGCTTTTCGGCGGGAGAAAGGTTGTACGAGCAGTACTTC. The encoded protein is CASSFSAGERLYEQYF.

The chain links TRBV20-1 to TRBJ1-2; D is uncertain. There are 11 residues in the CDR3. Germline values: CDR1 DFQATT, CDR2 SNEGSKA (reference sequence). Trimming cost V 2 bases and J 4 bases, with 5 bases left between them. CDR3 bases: TGCAGTGCTAGAAGCCTCTATGGCTACACCTTC. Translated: CSARSLYGYTF.

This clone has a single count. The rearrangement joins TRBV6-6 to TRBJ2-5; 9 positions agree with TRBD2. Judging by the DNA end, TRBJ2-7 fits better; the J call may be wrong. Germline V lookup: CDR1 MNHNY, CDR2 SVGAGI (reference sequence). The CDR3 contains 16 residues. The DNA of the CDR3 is TGTGCCAGCAGTTACTCGAGAGGGCGGGAGGGCTACGAGCAGTACTTC. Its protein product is CASSYSRGREGYEQYF.

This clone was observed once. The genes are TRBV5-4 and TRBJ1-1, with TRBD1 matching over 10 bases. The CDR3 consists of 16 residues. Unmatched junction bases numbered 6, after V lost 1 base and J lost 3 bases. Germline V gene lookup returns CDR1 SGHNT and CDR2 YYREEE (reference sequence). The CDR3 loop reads CASSLKQGTGDTEAFF. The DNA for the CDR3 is TGTGCCAGCAGCTTGAAGCAGGGGACAGGGGACACTGAAGCTTTCTTT.

The CDR3 region has the DNA TGTGCCAGCAGCTTAGCGAGATACACTGAAGCTTTCTTT. As protein: CASSLARYTEAFF. This chain connects TRBV7-9 to TRBJ1-1; D call uncertain. Trimming pared 0 bases from V and 3 bases from J, leaving 5 bases between. The CDR3 is 13 amino acids. Per germline, CDR1 SEHNR and CDR2 FQNEAQ (reference sequence).

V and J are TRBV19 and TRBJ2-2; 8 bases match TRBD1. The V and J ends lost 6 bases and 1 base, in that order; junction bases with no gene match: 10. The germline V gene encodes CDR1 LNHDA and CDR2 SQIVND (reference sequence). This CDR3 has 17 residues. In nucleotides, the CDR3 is TGTGCCAGTAGACAGGGGGTGGGCGGTGAGAACACCGGGGAGCTGTTTTTT. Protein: CASRQGVGGENTGELFF.

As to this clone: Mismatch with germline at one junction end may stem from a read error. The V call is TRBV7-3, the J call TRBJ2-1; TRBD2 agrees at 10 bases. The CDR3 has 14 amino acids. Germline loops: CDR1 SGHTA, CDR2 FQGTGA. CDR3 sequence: CASSAIKAGGFCIF. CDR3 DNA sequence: TGTGCCAGCAGCGCCATAAAAGCGGGAGGGTTCTGCATCTTC.

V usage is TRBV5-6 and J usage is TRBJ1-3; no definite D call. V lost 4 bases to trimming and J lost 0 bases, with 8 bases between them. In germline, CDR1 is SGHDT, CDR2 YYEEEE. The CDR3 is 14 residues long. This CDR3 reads CASSQVGSGNTIYF. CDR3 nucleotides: TGTGCCAGCAGCCAGGTTGGCTCTGGAAACACCATATATTTT. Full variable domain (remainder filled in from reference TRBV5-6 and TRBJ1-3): DAGVTQSPTHLIKTRGQQVTLRCSPKSGHDTVSWYQQALGQGPQFIFQYYEEEERQRGNFPDRFSGHQFPNYSSELNVNALLLGDSALYLCASSQVGSGNTIYFGEGSWLTVV.

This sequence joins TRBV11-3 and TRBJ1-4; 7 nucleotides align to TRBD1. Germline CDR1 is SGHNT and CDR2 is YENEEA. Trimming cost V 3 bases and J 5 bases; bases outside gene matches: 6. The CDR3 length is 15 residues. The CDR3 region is CASSFPGTANEKLFF. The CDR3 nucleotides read TGTGCCAGCAGCTTTCCCGGGACAGCGAATGAAAAACTGTTTTTT.

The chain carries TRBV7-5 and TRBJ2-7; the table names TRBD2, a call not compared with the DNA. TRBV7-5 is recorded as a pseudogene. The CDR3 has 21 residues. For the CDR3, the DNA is TGTGTCAGAAGCTTAGCTGGGGCGCAGGGAAGGAGACTAGCGGGAAGTCGCGAGCAGTACTTC. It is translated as CVRSLAGAQGRRLAGSREQYF.

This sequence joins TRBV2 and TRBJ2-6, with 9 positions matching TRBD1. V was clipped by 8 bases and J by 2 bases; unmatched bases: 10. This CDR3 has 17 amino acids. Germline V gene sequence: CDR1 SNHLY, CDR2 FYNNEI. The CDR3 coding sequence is TGTGCCAGCCGGGACAGGGCTTCGGGGGCTGGGGCCAACGTCCTGACTTTC. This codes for CASRDRASGAGANVLTF.

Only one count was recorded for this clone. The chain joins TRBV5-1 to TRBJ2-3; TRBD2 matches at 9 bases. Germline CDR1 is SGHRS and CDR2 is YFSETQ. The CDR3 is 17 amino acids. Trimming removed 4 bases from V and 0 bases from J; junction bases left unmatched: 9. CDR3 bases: TGCGCCAGCAGCCATGAATTAGCGGGAGCTAGCACAGATACGCAGTATTTT. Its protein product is CASSHELAGASTDTQYF.